Below, one TCR beta chain is given with its context. Its antigen remains unknown. Only in-frame clones appear in the TCRdb table, and some are missing; sequencing was by immunoSEQ multiplex PCR. The sample holds roughly 150,000 clones, 80% to 95% seen once. CDR1 is GTSNPN and CDR2 is SVGIG in the germline V gene (reference sequence). The CDR3 is 11 residues long. Trimming left V 0 bases short and J 6 bases short, with 3 bases between. The source of the sample is a study of T cell responses to AZD1222 COVID-19 vaccine. Whole-study findings and limits: Donors in the cohort were predominantly white British and more often female, and clonal diversity was possibly underestimated.

The V and J genes are TRBV30 and TRBJ2-1; no definite D call. Sequencing used peripheral blood, obtained on day 0 of AZD1222 vaccination. The clonotype originates from an adult in good health. CDR3 sequence: CAWSVFNEQFF. CDR3 bases: TGTGCCTGGAGTGTATTCAATGAGCAGTTCTTC. The whole variable domain, remainder taken from reference TRBV30 and TRBJ2-1, is SQTIHQWPATLVQPVGSPLSLECTVEGTSNPNLYWYRQAAGRGLQLLFYSVGIGQISSEVPQNLSASRPQDRQFILSSKKLLLSDSGFYLCAWSVFNEQFFGPGTRLTVL.